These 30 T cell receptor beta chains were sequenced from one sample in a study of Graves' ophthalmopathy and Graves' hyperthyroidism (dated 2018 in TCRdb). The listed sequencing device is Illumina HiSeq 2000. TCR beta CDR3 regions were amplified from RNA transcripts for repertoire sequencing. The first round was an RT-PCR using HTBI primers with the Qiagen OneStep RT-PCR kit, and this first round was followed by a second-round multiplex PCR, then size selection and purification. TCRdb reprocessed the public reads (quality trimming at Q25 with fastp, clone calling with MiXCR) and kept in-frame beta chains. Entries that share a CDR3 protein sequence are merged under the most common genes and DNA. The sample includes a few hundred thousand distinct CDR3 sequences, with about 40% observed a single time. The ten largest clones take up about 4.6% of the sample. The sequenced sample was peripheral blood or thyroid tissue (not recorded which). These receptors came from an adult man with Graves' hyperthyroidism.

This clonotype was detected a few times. The CDR3 DNA follows: TGTGCCAGCAGCACAGACAGGGGGCTTGGCGGGGAGCTGTTTTTT. Protein product: CASSTDRGLGGELFF. The chain uses TRBV7-2 and TRBJ2-2; 10 positions match TRBD1. The CDR3 is made up of 15 amino acids. V lost 5 bases, J lost 7 bases, and 7 bases stayed unmatched. Per the germline V gene, CDR1 is SGHTA and CDR2 is FQGNSA. Drawing the rest from reference TRBV7-2 and TRBJ2-2, the complete variable domain is GAGVSQSPSNKVTEKGKDVELRCDPISGHTALYWYRQSLGQGLEFLIYFQGNSAPDKSGLPSDRFSAERTGGSVSTLTIQRTQQEDSAVYLCASSTDRGLGGELFFGEGSRLTVL.

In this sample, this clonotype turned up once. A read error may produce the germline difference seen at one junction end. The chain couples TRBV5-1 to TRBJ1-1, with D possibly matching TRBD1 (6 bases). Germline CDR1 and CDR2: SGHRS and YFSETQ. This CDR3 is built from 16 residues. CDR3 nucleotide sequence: TGCGCCAACAGCTACTTGGGCCAACAGGGGAACACTGAAGCTTTCTTT. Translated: CANSYLGQQGNTEAFF.

The CDR3 DNA reads as TGTGCCACCAGTGCCGGGACAGGGATCTCGGGGACTGAAGCTTTCTTT. Translated: CATSAGTGISGTEAFF. The chain employs TRBV24-1 and TRBJ1-1; 9 bases agree with TRBD1. CDR1 and CDR2 from the germline V gene are KGHDR and SFDVKD. Germline trimming cut 5 bases from V and 5 bases from J; bases unmatched to any gene: 11. The CDR3 covers 16 residues.

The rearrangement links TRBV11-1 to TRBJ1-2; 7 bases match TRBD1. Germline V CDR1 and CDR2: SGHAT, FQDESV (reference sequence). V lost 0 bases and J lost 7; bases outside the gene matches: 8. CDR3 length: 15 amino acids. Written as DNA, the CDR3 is TGTGCCAGCAGCTTAGCCCACAGGGGACCGGCTGGCTACACCTTC. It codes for CASSLAHRGPAGYTF.

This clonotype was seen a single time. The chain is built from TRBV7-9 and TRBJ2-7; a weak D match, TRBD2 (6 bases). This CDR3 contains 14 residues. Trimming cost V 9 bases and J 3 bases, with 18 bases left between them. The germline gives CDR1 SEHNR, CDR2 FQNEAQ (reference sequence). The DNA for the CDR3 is TGTGCCAGTAGTCCGGGACTCCAGTTCTACGAGCAGTACTTC. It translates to CASSPGLQFYEQYF.

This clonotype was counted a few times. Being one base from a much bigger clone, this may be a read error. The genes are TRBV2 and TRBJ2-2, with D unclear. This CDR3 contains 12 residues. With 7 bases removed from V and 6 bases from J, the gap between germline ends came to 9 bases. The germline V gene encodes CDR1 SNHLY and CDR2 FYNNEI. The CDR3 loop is CASMSLAGELFF. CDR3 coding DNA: TGTGCCAGCATGTCGTTGGCCGGGGAGCTGTTTTTT.

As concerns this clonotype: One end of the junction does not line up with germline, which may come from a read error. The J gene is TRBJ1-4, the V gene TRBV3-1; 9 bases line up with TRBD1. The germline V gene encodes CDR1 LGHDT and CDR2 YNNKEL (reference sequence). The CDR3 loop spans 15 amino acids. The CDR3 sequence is CAGSTRDRVNEKLFF. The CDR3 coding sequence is TGTGCCGGCAGCACCCGGGACAGGGTCAATGAAAAACTGTTTTTT.

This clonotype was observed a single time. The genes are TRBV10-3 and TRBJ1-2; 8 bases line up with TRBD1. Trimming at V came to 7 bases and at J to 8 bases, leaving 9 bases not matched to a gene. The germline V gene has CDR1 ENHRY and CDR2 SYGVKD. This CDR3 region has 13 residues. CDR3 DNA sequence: TGTGCCATCACCGGGGACAGGCAAGGAGGCTACACCTTC. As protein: CAITGDRQGGYTF.

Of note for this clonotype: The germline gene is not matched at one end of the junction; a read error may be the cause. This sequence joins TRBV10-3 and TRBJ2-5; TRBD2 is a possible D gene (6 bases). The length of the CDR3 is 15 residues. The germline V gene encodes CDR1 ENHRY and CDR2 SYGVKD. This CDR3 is CAISGSDRGVETQYF. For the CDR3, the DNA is TGTGCTATCAGTGGGTCCGACCGCGGGGTGGAGACCCAGTACTTC.

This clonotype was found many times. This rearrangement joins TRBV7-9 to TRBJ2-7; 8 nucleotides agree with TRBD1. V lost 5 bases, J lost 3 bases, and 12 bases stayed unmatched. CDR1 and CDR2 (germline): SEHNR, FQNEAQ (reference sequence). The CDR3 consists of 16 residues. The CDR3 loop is CASSGSTGAGVYEQYF. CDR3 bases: TGTGCCAGCAGCGGATCGACAGGGGCGGGTGTCTACGAGCAGTACTTC.

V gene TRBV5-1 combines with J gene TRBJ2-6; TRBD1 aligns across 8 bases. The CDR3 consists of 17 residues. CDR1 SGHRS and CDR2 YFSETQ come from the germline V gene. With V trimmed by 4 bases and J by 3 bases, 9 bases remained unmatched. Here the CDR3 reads CASSQGGQDHGANVLTF. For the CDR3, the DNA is TGCGCCAGCAGCCAGGGGGGACAGGATCATGGGGCCAACGTCCTGACTTTC.

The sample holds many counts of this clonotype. The CDR3 DNA reads TGTGCCAGCAGCTGGGGGACAGGGCATTACACTGAAGCTTTCTTT. Encoded protein: CASSWGTGHYTEAFF. The rearrangement links TRBV5-6 to TRBJ1-1, with 9 bases matching TRBD1. Unmatched junction bases numbered 6, after V lost 3 bases and J lost 3 bases. The CDR3 spans 15 residues. Germline CDR1 is SGHDT and CDR2 is YYEEEE.

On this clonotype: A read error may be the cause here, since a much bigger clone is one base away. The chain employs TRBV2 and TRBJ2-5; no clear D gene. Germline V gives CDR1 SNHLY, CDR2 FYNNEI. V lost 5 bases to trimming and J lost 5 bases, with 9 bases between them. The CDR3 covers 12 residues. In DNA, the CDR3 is TGTGCCAGCAGTTCAGACATGGAGACCCAGTACTTC. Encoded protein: CASSSDMETQYF.

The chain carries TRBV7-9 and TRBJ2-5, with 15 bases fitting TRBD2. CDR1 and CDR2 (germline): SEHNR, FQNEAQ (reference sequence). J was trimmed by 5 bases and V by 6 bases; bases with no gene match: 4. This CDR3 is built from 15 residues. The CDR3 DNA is TGTGCCAGCAGTTGGACTAGCGGGAGGGCTGAGACCCAGTACTTC. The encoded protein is CASSWTSGRAETQYF. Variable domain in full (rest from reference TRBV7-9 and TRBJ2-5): DTGVSQNPRHKITKRGQNVTFRCDPISEHNRLYWYRQTLGQGPEFLTYFQNEAQLEKSRLLSDRFSAERPKGSFSTLEIQRTEQGDSAMYLCASSWTSGRAETQYFGPGTRLLVL.

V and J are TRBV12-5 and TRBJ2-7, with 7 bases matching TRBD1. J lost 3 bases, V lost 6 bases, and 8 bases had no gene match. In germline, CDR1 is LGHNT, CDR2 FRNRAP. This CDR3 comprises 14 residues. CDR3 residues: CASGPQGTYYEQYF. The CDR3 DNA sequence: TGTGCTAGTGGCCCACAGGGGACGTACTACGAGCAGTACTTC.

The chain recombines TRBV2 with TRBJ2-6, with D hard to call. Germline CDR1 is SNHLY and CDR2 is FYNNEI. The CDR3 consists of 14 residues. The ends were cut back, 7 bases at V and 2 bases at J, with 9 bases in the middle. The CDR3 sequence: CASKRSTGANVLTF. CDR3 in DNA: TGTGCCAGCAAGAGAAGCACTGGGGCCAACGTCCTGACTTTC. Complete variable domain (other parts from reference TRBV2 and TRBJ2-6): EPEVTQTPSHQVTQMGQEVILRCVPISNHLYFYWYRQILGQKVEFLVSFYNNEISEKSEIFDDQFSVERPDGSNFTLKIRSTKLEDSAMYFCASKRSTGANVLTFGAGSRLTVL.

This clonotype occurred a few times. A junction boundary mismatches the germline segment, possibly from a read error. Here the CDR3 DNA reads TGTGCTAGCAGCCTTAGAGGGGGGAATGAGCAGTACTTC. This translates into CASSLRGGNEQYF. The chain has TRBV7-7 and TRBJ2-7, with D possibly called TRBD1 or TRBD2 (6 bases each). There are 13 residues in the CDR3. Germline lookup yields CDR1 SSHAT and CDR2 FNYEAQ (reference sequence).

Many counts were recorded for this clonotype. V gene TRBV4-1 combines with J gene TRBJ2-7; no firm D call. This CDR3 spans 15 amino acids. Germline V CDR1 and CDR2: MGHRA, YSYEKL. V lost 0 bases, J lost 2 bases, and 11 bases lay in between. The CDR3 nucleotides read TGCGCCAGCAGCCAAGATGGCGGCGGAACCTACGAGCAGTACTTC. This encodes CASSQDGGGTYEQYF.

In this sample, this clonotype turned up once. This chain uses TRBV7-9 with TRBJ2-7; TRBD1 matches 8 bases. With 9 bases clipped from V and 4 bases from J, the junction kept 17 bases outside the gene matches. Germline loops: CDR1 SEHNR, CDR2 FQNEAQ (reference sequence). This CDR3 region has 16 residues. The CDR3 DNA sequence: TGTGCCAGTAGTCCCTATCTGACACAGGGGGTTTACGAGCAGTACTTC. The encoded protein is CASSPYLTQGVYEQYF.

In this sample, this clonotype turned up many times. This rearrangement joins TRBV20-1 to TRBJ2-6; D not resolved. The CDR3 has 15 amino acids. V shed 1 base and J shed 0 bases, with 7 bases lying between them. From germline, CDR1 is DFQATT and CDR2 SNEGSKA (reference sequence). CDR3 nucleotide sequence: TGCAGTGCTAGAGTTCGGAGCTCTGGGGCCAACGTCCTGACTTTC. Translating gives CSARVRSSGANVLTF.

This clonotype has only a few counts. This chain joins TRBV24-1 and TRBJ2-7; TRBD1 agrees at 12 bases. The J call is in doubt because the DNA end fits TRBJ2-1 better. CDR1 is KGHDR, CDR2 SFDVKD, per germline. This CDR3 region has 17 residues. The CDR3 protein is CATSDFTGTGGGDEQFF. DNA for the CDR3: TGTGCCACCAGTGATTTTACCGGGACAGGGGGCGGAGATGAGCAGTTCTTC.

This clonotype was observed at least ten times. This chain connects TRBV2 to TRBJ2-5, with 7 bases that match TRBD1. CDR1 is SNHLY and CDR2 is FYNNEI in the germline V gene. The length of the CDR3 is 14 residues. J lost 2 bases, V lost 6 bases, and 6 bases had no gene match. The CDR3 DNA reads TGTGCCAGCAGCCCGGGGACAGAACAAGAGACCCAGTACTTC. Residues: CASSPGTEQETQYF.

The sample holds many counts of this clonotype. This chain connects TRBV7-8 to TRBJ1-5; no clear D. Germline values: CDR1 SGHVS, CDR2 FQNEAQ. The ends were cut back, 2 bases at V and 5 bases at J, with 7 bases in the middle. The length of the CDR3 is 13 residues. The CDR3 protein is CASSLSYDQPQHF. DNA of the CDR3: TGTGCCAGCAGCTTAAGTTATGATCAGCCCCAGCATTTT. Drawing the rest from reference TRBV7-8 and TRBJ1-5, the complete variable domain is GAGVSQSPRYKVAKRGQDVALRCDPISGHVSLFWYQQALGQGPEFLTYFQNEAQLDKSGLPSDRFFAERPEGSVSTLKIQRTQQEDSAVYLCASSLSYDQPQHFGDGTRLSIL.

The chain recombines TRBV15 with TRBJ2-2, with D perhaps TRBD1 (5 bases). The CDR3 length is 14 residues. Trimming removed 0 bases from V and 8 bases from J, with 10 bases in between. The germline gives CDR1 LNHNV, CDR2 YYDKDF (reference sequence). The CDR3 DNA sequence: TGTGCCACCAGCAGAGATTCAGGGCCTGGGGAGCTGTTTTTT. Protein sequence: CATSRDSGPGELFF. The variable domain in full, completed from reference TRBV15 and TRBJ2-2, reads DAMVIQNPRYQVTQFGKPVTLSCSQTLNHNVMYWYQQKSSQAPKLLFHYYDKDFNNEADTPDNFQSRRPNTSFCFLDIRSPGLGDTAMYLCATSRDSGPGELFFGEGSRLTVL.

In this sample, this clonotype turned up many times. CDR3 sequence (DNA): TGTGCCAGCAGCTTGTCCGGGACCCACTCTGGAAACACCATATATTTT. Translated, it gives CASSLSGTHSGNTIYF. The V gene is TRBV7-9, the J gene TRBJ1-3; tentative D call: TRBD1 (5 bases). The V and J ends lost 3 bases and 0 bases respectively, with 12 bases between them. The length of the CDR3 is 16 residues. Germline V gene lookup returns CDR1 SEHNR and CDR2 FQNEAQ (reference sequence).

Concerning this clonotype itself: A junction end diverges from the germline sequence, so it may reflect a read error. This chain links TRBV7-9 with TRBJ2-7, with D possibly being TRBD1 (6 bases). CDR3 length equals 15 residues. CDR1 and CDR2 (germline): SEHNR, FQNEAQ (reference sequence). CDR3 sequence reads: CASSSSQGWNYEQYF. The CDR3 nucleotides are TGCGCCAGCAGCTCAAGTCAGGGGTGGAACTACGAGCAGTACTTC.

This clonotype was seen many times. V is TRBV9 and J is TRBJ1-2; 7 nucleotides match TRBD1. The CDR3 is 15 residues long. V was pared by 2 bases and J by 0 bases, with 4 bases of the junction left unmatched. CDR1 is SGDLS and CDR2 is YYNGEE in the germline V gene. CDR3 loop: CASSVGDSANYGYTF. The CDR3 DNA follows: TGTGCCAGCAGCGTGGGGGACAGTGCTAACTATGGCTACACCTTC.

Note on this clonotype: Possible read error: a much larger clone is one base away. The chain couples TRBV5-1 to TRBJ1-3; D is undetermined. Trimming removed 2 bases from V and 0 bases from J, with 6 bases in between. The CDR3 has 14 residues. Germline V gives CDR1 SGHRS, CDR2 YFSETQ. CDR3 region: CASSFQVSGNTIYF. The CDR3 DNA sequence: TGCGCCAGCAGCTTTCAGGTCTCTGGAAACACCATATATTTT.

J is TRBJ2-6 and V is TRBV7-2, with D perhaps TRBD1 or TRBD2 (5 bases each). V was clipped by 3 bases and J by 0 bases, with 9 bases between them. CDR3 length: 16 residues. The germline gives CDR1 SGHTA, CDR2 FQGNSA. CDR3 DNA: TGTGCCAGCAGCTTTGGGGGTCCCTCTGGGGCCAACGTCCTGACTTTC. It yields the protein CASSFGGPSGANVLTF.

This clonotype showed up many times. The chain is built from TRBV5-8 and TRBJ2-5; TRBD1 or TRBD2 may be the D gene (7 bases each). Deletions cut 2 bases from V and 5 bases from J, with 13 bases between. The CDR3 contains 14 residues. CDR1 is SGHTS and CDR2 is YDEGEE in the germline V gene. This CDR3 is CASSLAGQKETQYF. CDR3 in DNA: TGTGCCAGCAGCTTAGCGGGACAGAAGGAGACCCAGTACTTC.